This T cell receptor (beta chain) was profiled in a study of metastatic and nonmetastatic thyroid tumors. Turning to the study itself: It was across blood and tumor or nodule tissue from malignant and benign thyroid patients that repertoires were compared.

Study-wide results and caveats: Across blood and tumor, TCR beta diversity in malignant thyroid tumors was reportedly significantly higher than in benign nodules.

Until they underwent thyroid surgery, no patient had received any treatment. Original processing methods: Between-group CDR3 differences, defined by clinicopathological status, yielded a distant-metastasis classifier for papillary thyroid cancer. MiXCR reprocessed the PCR reads for TCRdb. These V and J calls originate from TCRdb's pipeline instead of the authors' own analysis. The sample carries about 39,000 clones, 15% to 20% recorded once. The V and J ends lost 4 bases and 4 bases respectively, with 8 bases between them. Germline values: CDR1 MDHEN, CDR2 SYDVKM. This CDR3 contains 13 residues. This clone was picked up many times. Its target is unknown.

Specimen: blood. The TCR comes from a female donor with papillary thyroid cancer or a benign thyroid nodule (not recorded which). Some clones in this sample may be carry-over from other donors' samples. The chain has TRBV28 and TRBJ1-5, with a possible D match to TRBD1 (5 bases). CDR3 sequence (DNA): TGTGCCAGCAGTTGGGCAGGGAATCAGCCCCAGCATTTT. Translating it yields CASSWAGNQPQHF.